This paragraph covers one TCR beta chain sequence. The data were taken from a study of T cell changes during pregnancy in multiple sclerosis. Trimming took 1 base from V and 2 from J, leaving 10 bases between them. The CDR3 has 15 amino acids. CDR1 is SEHNR, CDR2 FQNEAQ, per germline (reference sequence). Only in-frame clones appear in the TCRdb table, and some are missing; sequencing was by immunoSEQ multiplex PCR. In the table there are roughly 38,000 clones, 80% to 95% of which are singletons. The TCR was taken from a female donor in good health, enrolled as a control in a pregnancy study. The gene calls are TRBV7-9 and TRBJ2-3; TRBD2 might be the D (6 bases). The sample in question was CD4+ T cells from peripheral blood mononuclear cells, obtained after pregnancy. CDR3 sequence: CASSLGGTSTDTQYF. As DNA, the CDR3 is TGTGCCAGCAGCTTAGGCGGGACCTCCACAGATACGCAGTATTTT.